These 15 T cell receptor beta chains share one sample of origin, sequenced in a study of T-cell reconstitution after alpha-beta-depleted transplantation in children. TCRbeta library construction was performed incorporating unique molecular identifiers. MiXCR, run by TCRdb on the PCR reads, gives a single entry per CDR3 protein. The data contain 90,000 to 120,000 distinct CDR3 sequences, approximately 6% of them singletons. The sequencing used PBMCs, mostly from graft donor cells, collected 360 days after TCRalphabeta/CD19-depleted stem cell transplant. The receptor source for this set is a male patient between 2 and 10 years old who had a stem cell transplant for acute lymphoblastic leukemia, so the T cells may come from the graft donor.

This clonotype was recorded many times. The chain couples TRBV28 to TRBJ2-7; weak D call: TRBD2 (5 bases). CDR1 and CDR2 from the germline V gene are MDHEN and SYDVKM. The CDR3 consists of 12 residues. Trimming stripped 6 bases from V and 5 bases from J, with 11 bases between. In nucleotides, the CDR3 is TGTGCCAGCAGCCACCCGGGAAACGAGCAGTACTTC. Residues: CASSHPGNEQYF. The full variable domain, with the rest looked up from reference TRBV28 and TRBJ2-7, is DVKVTQSSRYLVKRTGEKVFLECVQDMDHENMFWYRQDPGLGLRLIYFSYDVKMKEKGDIPEGYSVSREKKERFSLILESASTNQTSMYLCASSHPGNEQYFGPGTRLTVT.

Worth noting for this clonotype: Being one base from a much bigger clone, this may be a read error. The chain carries TRBV7-2 and TRBJ2-3, with 12 bases fitting TRBD2. The germline CDR1 and CDR2 sequences are SGHTA and FQGNSA. CDR3 length equals 14 residues. The CDR3 DNA reads as TGTGCCAGCGGACTAGCGGGGTTCACAGATACGCAGAATTTT. It codes for CASGLAGFTDTQNF.

The rearrangement joins TRBV28 to TRBJ2-5; 7 positions agree with TRBD1. Trimming removed 6 bases from V and 5 bases from J; junction bases left unmatched: 6. Per the germline V gene, CDR1 is MDHEN and CDR2 is SYDVKM. This CDR3 spans 13 amino acids. The CDR3 here is CASRMTGSETQYF. The CDR3 DNA follows: TGTGCCAGCAGGATGACAGGGTCGGAGACCCAGTACTTC. Using reference TRBV28 and TRBJ2-5 for the parts outside the CDR3, the full variable domain is DVKVTQSSRYLVKRTGEKVFLECVQDMDHENMFWYRQDPGLGLRLIYFSYDVKMKEKGDIPEGYSVSREKKERFSLILESASTNQTSMYLCASRMTGSETQYFGPGTRLLVL.

In this sample, this clonotype turned up many times. This chain connects TRBV28 to TRBJ1-2; the D gene is possibly TRBD1 (5 bases). The germline V and J ends were trimmed by 7 bases and 5 bases, with 8 bases remaining between them. The CDR3 spans 11 residues. The germline gives CDR1 MDHEN, CDR2 SYDVKM. CDR3 protein: CASMGPYGYTF. Written as DNA, the CDR3 is TGTGCCAGCATGGGGCCTTATGGCTACACCTTC.

This clonotype showed up just a few times. The chain links TRBV13 to TRBJ2-1; 12 bases are shared with TRBD2. The trim removed 5 bases at V and 2 bases at J, leaving 4 bases unmatched. The CDR3 runs to 16 residues. The germline V gene has CDR1 PRHDT and CDR2 FYEKMQ (reference sequence). CDR3 residues: CASSPASGGAYNEQFF. The CDR3 region has the DNA TGTGCCAGCAGCCCCGCTAGCGGGGGGGCCTACAATGAGCAGTTCTTC.

In its sample, this clonotype was seen many times. The chain combines TRBV25-1 with TRBJ2-5; D perhaps matches TRBD2 (5 bases). The V end lost 2 bases, the J end lost 5 bases, and 18 bases lay between the germline ends. Germline lookup yields CDR1 MGHDK and CDR2 SYGVNS. The CDR3 totals 16 residues. The CDR3 region has the DNA TGTGCCAGCAGTGAAGGATATAAGAGGGCGAGGGAGACCCAGTACTTC. It encodes CASSEGYKRARETQYF.

This clonotype was seen at least ten times. This sequence joins TRBV7-2 and TRBJ2-3; 7 bases are shared with TRBD1. From germline, CDR1 is SGHTA and CDR2 FQGNSA. The J segment lost 8 bases and the V segment lost 5 bases, leaving 13 bases of the junction unmatched. The CDR3 has 15 residues. The chain's CDR3 is CASSQYIRDSFTQYF. The CDR3 region has the DNA TGTGCCAGCAGCCAGTATATCCGGGACAGCTTTACGCAGTATTTT.

This clonotype was counted ten times or more. The chain carries TRBV29-1 and TRBJ1-1; D is unresolved. The length of the CDR3 is 11 residues. Germline-derived CDR1 and CDR2 are SQVTM and ANQGSEA. CDR3 nucleotides: TGCACCGCGTGTTGGAACACTGAAGCTTTCTTT. Translating it yields CTACWNTEAFF.

This clonotype was recorded a few times. V gene TRBV27 combines with J gene TRBJ2-7; the match to TRBD2 covers 7 bases. CDR1 is MNHEY, CDR2 SMNVEV, per germline (reference sequence). The CDR3 loop spans 15 amino acids. Unmatched junction bases numbered 7, after V lost 3 bases and J lost 2 bases. The CDR3: CASSFGGRSTYEQYF. CDR3 DNA: TGTGCCAGCAGTTTTGGCGGGAGAAGCACCTACGAGCAGTACTTC.

The chain links TRBV6-5 to TRBJ2-5; D might be TRBD1 (6 bases). The CDR3 covers 13 residues. With 4 bases removed from V and 5 bases from J, the gap between germline ends came to 11 bases. CDR1 is MNHEY, CDR2 SVGAGI, per germline. CDR3 sequence reads: CASSWTARETQYF. CDR3 DNA sequence: TGTGCCAGCAGTTGGACAGCCCGGGAGACCCAGTACTTC.

The chain links TRBV20-1 to TRBJ2-3; 7 bases align to TRBD2. The length of the CDR3 is 13 residues. Germline V CDR1 and CDR2: DFQATT, SNEGSKA (reference sequence). Germline trimming cut 3 bases from V and 0 bases from J; bases unmatched to any gene: 0. This CDR3 is CSARGGSTDTQYF. The CDR3 DNA is TGCAGTGCTAGGGGGGGGAGCACAGATACGCAGTATTTT.

This clonotype was seen repeatedly, ten times or more. The V call is TRBV29-1, the J call TRBJ2-3; D unclear. The V gene's germline CDR1 is SQVTM and CDR2 ANQGSEA. The CDR3 has 15 amino acids. V was cut by 5 bases and J by 0 bases, with 15 bases left in between. CDR3 nucleotide sequence: TGCAGCGTTCTAGGTCAGCCGTATAGCACAGATACGCAGTATTTT. Amino acid sequence: CSVLGQPYSTDTQYF.

The chain has TRBV5-1 and TRBJ1-2; TRBD1 aligns across 9 bases. V shed 4 bases and J 2 bases; nucleotides not matched to a gene: 9. The CDR3 has 16 residues. Looked up from germline, CDR1 is SGHRS and CDR2 is YFSETQ. The DNA of the CDR3 is TGCGCCAGCAGCCTAACCGGGACAGGGAGGAACTATGGCTACACCTTC. Translating it yields CASSLTGTGRNYGYTF.

This clonotype was seen many times. V gene TRBV19 combines with J gene TRBJ2-1; TRBD2 matches at 11 bases. Germline values: CDR1 LNHDA, CDR2 SQIVND (reference sequence). The CDR3 totals 15 residues. V trimming: 5 bases; J trimming: 3 bases; junction bases outside the gene matches: 3. The CDR3 region is CASSYGTSGYNEQFF. As DNA, the CDR3 is TGTGCCAGTAGTTACGGGACTAGCGGCTACAATGAGCAGTTCTTC.

The table lists this clonotype with many counts. J is TRBJ2-5 and V is TRBV28, with unresolved D. The CDR3 is 13 residues long. Trimming took off 5 bases at V and 5 bases at J, with 12 bases between the two ends. The germline gives CDR1 MDHEN, CDR2 SYDVKM. The CDR3 sequence is CASSPHGWETQYF. CDR3 DNA: TGTGCCAGCAGTCCCCACGGGTGGGAGACCCAGTACTTC.